These 8 T cell receptor beta chains came from one sample sequenced in a study of T cell clones after liver transplantation. TCRdb's table, derived via immunoSEQ multiplex PCR, lists solely in-frame clones and lacks some. The sample has about 72,000 clones, over 85% seen once; the top ten hold less than 3.5%. The specimen was CD4+ T cells from blood, collected before liver transplant. The receptor set was obtained from a human donor who received a liver transplant.

The genes are TRBV5-1 and TRBJ2-3; D is ambiguous. The V end lost 0 bases, the J end lost 4 bases, and 6 bases lay between the germline ends. The CDR3 consists of 13 residues. CDR1 is SGHRS, CDR2 YFSETQ, per germline. CDR3: CASSLVGSDTQYF. The CDR3 DNA sequence: TGCGCCAGCAGCTTGGTAGGATCAGATACGCAGTATTTT.

The V call is TRBV19, the J call TRBJ2-1, with TRBD2 matching over 7 bases. The germline V gene encodes CDR1 LNHDA and CDR2 SQIVND (reference sequence). V dropped 1 base and J dropped 6; count of bases not matched to a gene: 9. The CDR3 is 16 amino acids. The CDR3: CASSIGGGLGLNEQFF. As DNA, the CDR3 is TGTGCCAGTAGTATAGGAGGAGGACTAGGTCTCAATGAGCAGTTCTTC.

The gene calls are TRBV5-1 and TRBJ1-1, with TRBD1 matching 9 bases. The ends lost 4 bases at V and 2 bases at J; junction bases unmatched: 12. Looked up from germline, CDR1 is SGHRS and CDR2 is YFSETQ. This CDR3 has 17 amino acids. The CDR3 DNA follows: TGCGCCAGCAGCCCAGGACAGGGGTTCGGTCGAAACACTGAAGCTTTCTTT. The encoded protein is CASSPGQGFGRNTEAFF. Drawing the rest from reference TRBV5-1 and TRBJ1-1, the complete variable domain is KAGVTQTPRYLIKTRGQQVTLSCSPISGHRSVSWYQQTPGQGLQFLFEYFSETQRNKGNFPGRFSGRQFSNSRSEMNVSTLELGDSALYLCASSPGQGFGRNTEAFFGQGTRLTVV.

The V gene is TRBV30, the J gene TRBJ1-2, with 11 bases lining up with TRBD1. The length of the CDR3 is 13 residues. The V gene end was trimmed by 3 bases and the J gene end by 7 bases; junction bases not matched to a gene: 4. From germline, CDR1 is GTSNPN and CDR2 SVGIG (reference sequence). CDR3 DNA: TGTGCCTGGAGGCGGGACAGGGGGGGTGGCTACACCTTC. Translating it yields CAWRRDRGGGYTF.

V is TRBV6-1 and J is TRBJ1-5; D ambiguous. V was pared by 1 base and J by 3 bases, with 13 bases between. Germline V gives CDR1 MNHNS, CDR2 SASEGT. The CDR3 sequence is 16 residues long. CDR3 sequence: CASSEVPGLDNQPQHF. CDR3 nucleotides: TGTGCCAGCAGTGAAGTCCCTGGACTTGACAATCAGCCCCAGCATTTT.

The DNA for the CDR3 is TGTGCCAGCAGCCTGGCGGGTTGGAACACCGGGGAGCTGTTTTTT. Residues: CASSLAGWNTGELFF. The chain combines TRBV7-6 with TRBJ2-2; D is perhaps TRBD2 (5 bases). The germline V gene encodes CDR1 SGHVS and CDR2 FNYEAQ. Trimming took 5 bases from V and 1 from J, leaving 11 bases between them. This CDR3 has 15 residues.

The J gene is TRBJ1-1, the V gene TRBV9, with a tentative D call TRBD1 (5 bases). CDR1 is SGDLS, CDR2 YYNGEE, per germline. CDR3 length equals 13 residues. Trimming shortened V by 3 bases and J by 5 bases, and 11 bases separated the two germline ends. Here the CDR3 DNA reads TGTGCCAGCAGCGAGGTCGGGGGAACTGAAGCTTTCTTT. It yields the protein CASSEVGGTEAFF.

V is TRBV28 and J is TRBJ1-3; no firm D call. Germline V gene lookup returns CDR1 MDHEN and CDR2 SYDVKM. The CDR3 is 14 residues long. V lost 5 bases and J 0 bases, leaving 8 bases between the germline ends. The chain's CDR3 is CASSPPSSGNTIYF. CDR3 bases: TGTGCCAGCAGTCCTCCCTCCTCTGGAAACACCATATATTTT.